Presented here are 12 T cell receptor beta chains from one specimen sequenced in a study of Graves' ophthalmopathy and Graves' hyperthyroidism. RNA transcripts served as template for amplifying TCR beta CDR3 sequences. HTBI-primed RT-PCR formed the first round, and a multiplex PCR formed the second. From the multiplex PCR reads, TCRdb called clonotypes with MiXCR, one entry per CDR3 protein. Seen here are about 370,000 distinct CDR3 sequences, approximately 18% observed once, and the top ten hold roughly 2.3%. The sequencing sample was made of peripheral blood. All receptors derive from an adult woman with stable Graves' hyperthyroidism.

The table lists this clonotype with a few counts. The gene calls are TRBV6-2 or TRBV6-3 and TRBJ1-1, with D perhaps matching TRBD1 (6 bases). Per the germline V gene, CDR1 is MNHEY and CDR2 is SVGEGT. The V and J ends lost 2 bases and 1 base respectively, with 14 bases between them. CDR3 length equals 16 residues. Here the CDR3 DNA reads TGTGCCAGCAGTTACATAGTTGGGGGCCGGAACACTGAAGCTTTCTTT. This encodes CASSYIVGGRNTEAFF.

This clonotype was recorded at least ten times. This rearrangement joins TRBV3-1 to TRBJ2-7, with D possibly TRBD2 on 6 matching bases. Trimming removed 5 bases from V and 6 bases from J, with 11 bases in between. The germline V gene has CDR1 LGHDT and CDR2 YNNKEL (reference sequence). The CDR3 loop spans 12 amino acids. The CDR3 nucleotides read TGTGCCAGCAGCTACGGGACTCTCGAGCAGTACTTC. This codes for CASSYGTLEQYF.

This clonotype was seen many times. No conserved phenylalanine or tryptophan ends this CDR3, so it is likely a read error. The chain couples TRBV12-3 or TRBV12-4 to TRBJ1-2, with 7 bases that match TRBD1. The CDR3 is 14 residues long. Trimming took 6 bases from V and 4 from J; bases not matched to a gene: 8. The CDR3, as DNA: TGTGCCAGCAGAAACAGGGGAGGCAGCTATGGCTACACCATC. It encodes CASRNRGGSYGYTI.

This clonotype came up many times. This may stem from a read error, because a much larger clone lies one nucleotide away. V usage is TRBV6-2 or TRBV6-3 and J usage is TRBJ1-5; a weak D match, TRBD1 (5 bases). The ends were cut back, 7 bases at V and 7 bases at J, with 14 bases in the middle. Germline CDR1 reads MNHEY; CDR2 reads SVGEGT. This CDR3 has 13 residues. In DNA, the CDR3 is TGTGCCAGCAACTACAGGTTAAAGCAGCCCCAGCATTTT. Its protein is CASNYRLKQPQHF.

There are many counts of this clonotype. The rearrangement joins TRBV6-9 to TRBJ2-7; 11 nucleotides match TRBD1. CDR1 and CDR2 from the germline V gene are MNHGY and SVAAGI. V lost 4 bases to trimming and J lost 4 bases; unmatched junction nucleotides: 6. The CDR3 has 15 amino acids. The CDR3 DNA follows: TGTGCCAGCAGTTGGAGGACAGGGGGCAGGTACGAGCAGTACTTC. This codes for CASSWRTGGRYEQYF.

This clonotype was observed at least ten times. Written as DNA, the CDR3 is TGTGCCAGCAGTTCGAGAAGAGCGGGAGGCACCCTAGCCAAAAACATTCAGTACTTC. Its translation is CASSSRRAGGTLAKNIQYF. The chain has TRBV27 and TRBJ2-4; TRBD2 matches at 9 bases. There are 19 residues in the CDR3. CDR1 is MNHEY, CDR2 SMNVEV, per germline (reference sequence). Germline trimming cut 4 bases from V and 0 bases from J; bases unmatched to any gene: 13.

This clonotype was found many times. The chain is built from TRBV12-3 or TRBV12-4 and TRBJ1-5; 9 bases line up with TRBD1. Losses at the gene ends were 5 bases for V and 2 bases for J; bases not matched to a gene: 4. This CDR3 has 15 amino acids. The CDR3 DNA follows: TGTGCCAGCAGTACAGGGGGCTGGGGCAATCAGCCCCAGCATTTT. This encodes CASSTGGWGNQPQHF.

This clonotype has ten or more counts. V is TRBV29-1 and J is TRBJ2-7, with D possibly being TRBD1 or TRBD2 (5 bases each). CDR3 size: 15 residues. V lost 4 bases, J lost 0 bases, and 16 bases lay in between. Per germline, CDR1 SQVTM and CDR2 ANQGSEA. Written as DNA, the CDR3 is TGCAGCGTTGTTTTAGGGACCAAAAGCTCCTACGAGCAGTACTTC. Encoded protein: CSVVLGTKSSYEQYF.

This clonotype was seen at least ten times. The V call is TRBV30, the J call TRBJ2-2; 10 bases align to TRBD2. The CDR3 runs to 16 residues. V lost 4 bases and J lost 2; bases outside the gene matches: 7. Germline V gene lookup returns CDR1 GTSNPN and CDR2 SVGIG (reference sequence). The CDR3 sequence: CAWKPSGRLNTGELFF. Here the CDR3 DNA reads TGTGCCTGGAAACCTAGCGGGAGACTCAACACCGGGGAGCTGTTTTTT.

This clonotype was observed at least ten times. The chain couples TRBV29-1 to TRBJ2-2; D remains unclear. The CDR3 has 11 amino acids. Trimming pared 7 bases from V and 6 bases from J, leaving 9 bases between. Germline CDR1 and CDR2: SQVTM and ANQGSEA. The CDR3 coding sequence is TGCAGCGCCAGTCACTCCGGGGAGCTGTTTTTT. Its translation: CSASHSGELFF.

This clonotype was recorded many times. This chain joins TRBV12-5 and TRBJ1-5; 7 bases are a match to TRBD1. V shed 6 bases and J 0 bases; nucleotides not matched to a gene: 23. The germline V gene has CDR1 LGHNT and CDR2 FRNRAP. This CDR3 is built from 21 residues. CDR3 region: CASGTDTGTENLIYSNQPQHF. Written as DNA, the CDR3 is TGTGCTAGTGGCACGGATACCGGGACAGAAAATCTTATTTATAGCAATCAGCCCCAGCATTTT.

The sample holds many counts of this clonotype. V and J are TRBV6-2 or TRBV6-3 and TRBJ2-7, with 8 bases fitting TRBD2. Trimming cost V 6 bases and J 6 bases; bases outside gene matches: 16. The CDR3 has 16 residues. Germline V gives CDR1 MNHEY, CDR2 SVGEGT. Here the CDR3 reads CASRPGGTLVASEQYF. DNA for the CDR3: TGTGCCAGCAGACCGGGGGGGACCTTGGTCGCAAGCGAGCAGTACTTC.